This T cell receptor (beta chain) is from a study of blood T cell repertoires in COVID-19. Study as a whole: The analysed material was cDNA or gDNA that came from T cells, B-cell-depleted T cells, or PBMCs.

Only in-frame clones appear in the TCRdb table, and some are missing; sequencing was by immunoSEQ multiplex PCR. The sample gives fewer than 250,000 clones, approximately 80% of which show up once; around 7% is in the top ten. This clone was counted a single time. Germline V gene lookup returns CDR1 PRHDT and CDR2 FYEKMQ (reference sequence). The CDR3 is 15 amino acids. Trimming cost V 6 bases and J 5 bases, with 17 bases left between them. The sequence derives from a woman between 40 and 55 years old with acute COVID-19. The V call is TRBV13, the J call TRBJ1-5; TRBD1 might be the D (5 bases). The sequenced material came from PBMCs or T cells enriched from blood (not recorded which). DNA of the CDR3: TGTGCCAGCAGTGACAGTCGAGGCAGGGATCAGCCCCAGCATTTT. It codes for CASSDSRGRDQPQHF.